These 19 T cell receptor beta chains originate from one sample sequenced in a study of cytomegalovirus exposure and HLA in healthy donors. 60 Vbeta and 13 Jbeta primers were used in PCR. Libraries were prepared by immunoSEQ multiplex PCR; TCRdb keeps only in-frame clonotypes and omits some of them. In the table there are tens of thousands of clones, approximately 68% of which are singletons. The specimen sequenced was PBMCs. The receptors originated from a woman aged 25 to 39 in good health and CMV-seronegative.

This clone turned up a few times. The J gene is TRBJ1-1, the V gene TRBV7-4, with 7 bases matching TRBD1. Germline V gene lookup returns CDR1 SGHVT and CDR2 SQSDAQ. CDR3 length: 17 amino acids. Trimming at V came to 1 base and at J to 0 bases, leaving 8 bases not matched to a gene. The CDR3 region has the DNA TGTGCCAGCAGCTTAGGTTTCGGGACAGAGATGAACACTGAAGCTTTCTTT. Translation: CASSLGFGTEMNTEAFF.

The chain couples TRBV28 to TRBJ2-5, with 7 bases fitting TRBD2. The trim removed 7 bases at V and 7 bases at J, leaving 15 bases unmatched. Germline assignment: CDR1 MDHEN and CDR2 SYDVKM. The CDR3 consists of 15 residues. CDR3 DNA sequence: TGTGCCAGCACAGGTATACGGGGGGATCAGAGGACCCAGTACTTC. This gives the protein CASTGIRGDQRTQYF.

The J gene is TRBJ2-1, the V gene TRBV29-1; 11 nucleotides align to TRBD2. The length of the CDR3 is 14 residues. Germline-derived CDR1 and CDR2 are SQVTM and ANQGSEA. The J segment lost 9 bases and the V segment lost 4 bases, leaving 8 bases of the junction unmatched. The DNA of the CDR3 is TGCAGCGTTGGAGTAGCGGGGGGGCCGGGTGAGCAGTTCTTC. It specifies CSVGVAGGPGEQFF.

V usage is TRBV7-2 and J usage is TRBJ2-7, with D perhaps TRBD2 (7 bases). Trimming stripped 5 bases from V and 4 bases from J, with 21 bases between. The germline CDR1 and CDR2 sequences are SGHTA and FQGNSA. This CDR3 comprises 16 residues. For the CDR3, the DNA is TGTGCCAGCAGCCCCCCCGGGGGGCAGGGGTTGTACGAGCAGTACTTC. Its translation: CASSPPGGQGLYEQYF.

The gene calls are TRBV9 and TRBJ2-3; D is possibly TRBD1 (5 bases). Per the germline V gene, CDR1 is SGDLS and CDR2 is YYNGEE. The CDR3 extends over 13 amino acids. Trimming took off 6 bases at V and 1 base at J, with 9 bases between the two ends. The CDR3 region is CASNEGGTDTQYF. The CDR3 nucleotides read TGTGCCAGCAATGAAGGGGGCACAGATACGCAGTATTTT. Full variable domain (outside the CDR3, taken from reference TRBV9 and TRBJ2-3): DSGVTQTPKHLITATGQRVTLRCSPRSGDLSVYWYQQSLDQGLQFLIQYYNGEERAKGNILERFSAQQFPDLHSELNLSSLELGDSALYFCASNEGGTDTQYFGPGTRLTVL.

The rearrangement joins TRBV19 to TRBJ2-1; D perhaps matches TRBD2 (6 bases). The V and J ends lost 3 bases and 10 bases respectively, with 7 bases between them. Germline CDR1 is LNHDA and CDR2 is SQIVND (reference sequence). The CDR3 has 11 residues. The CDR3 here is CASSMLAEQFF. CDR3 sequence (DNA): TGTGCCAGTAGTATGCTAGCGGAGCAGTTCTTC. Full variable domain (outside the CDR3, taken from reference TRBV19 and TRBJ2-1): DGGITQSPKYLFRKEGQNVTLSCEQNLNHDAMYWYRQDPGQGLRLIYYSQIVNDFQKGDIAEGYSVSREKKESFPLTVTSAQKNPTAFYLCASSMLAEQFFGPGTRLTVL.

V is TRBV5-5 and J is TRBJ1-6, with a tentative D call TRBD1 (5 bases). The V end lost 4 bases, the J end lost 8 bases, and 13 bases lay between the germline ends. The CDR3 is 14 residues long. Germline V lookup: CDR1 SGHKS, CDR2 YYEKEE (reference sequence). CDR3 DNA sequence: TGTGCCAGCAGCCCTTGGACGACAGATTCACCCCTCCACTTT. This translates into CASSPWTTDSPLHF. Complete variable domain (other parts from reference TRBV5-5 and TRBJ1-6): DAGVTQSPTHLIKTRGQQVTLRCSPISGHKSVSWYQQVLGQGPQFIFQYYEKEERGRGNFPDRFSARQFPNYSSELNVNALLLGDSALYLCASSPWTTDSPLHFGNGTRLTVT.

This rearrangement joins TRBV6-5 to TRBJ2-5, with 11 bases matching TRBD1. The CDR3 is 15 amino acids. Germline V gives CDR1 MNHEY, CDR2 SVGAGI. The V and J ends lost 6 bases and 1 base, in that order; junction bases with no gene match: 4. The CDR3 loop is CASSPGTGGQETQYF. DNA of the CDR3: TGTGCCAGCAGCCCCGGGACAGGGGGCCAAGAGACCCAGTACTTC.

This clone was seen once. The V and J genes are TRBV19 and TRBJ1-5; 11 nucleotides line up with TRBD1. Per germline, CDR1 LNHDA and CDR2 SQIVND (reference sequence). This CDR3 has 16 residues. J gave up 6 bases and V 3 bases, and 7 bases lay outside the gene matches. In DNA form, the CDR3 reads TGTGCCAGTAGTATCGCCGGACAGGGGGCGGGTCAGCCCCAGCATTTT. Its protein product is CASSIAGQGAGQPQHF.

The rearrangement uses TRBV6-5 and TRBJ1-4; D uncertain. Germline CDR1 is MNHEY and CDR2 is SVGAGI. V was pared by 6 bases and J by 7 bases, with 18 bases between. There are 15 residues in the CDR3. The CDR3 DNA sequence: TGTGCCAGCAGCGGGAGCGGGTTCTCCCCTGAAAAACTGTTTTTT. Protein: CASSGSGFSPEKLFF.

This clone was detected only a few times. The CDR3 sequence is CASTFTDTQYF. CDR3 coding DNA: TGTGCCAGCACCTTCACAGATACGCAGTATTTT. V is TRBV2 and J is TRBJ2-3; D uncertain. The CDR3 runs to 11 residues. Germline CDR1 is SNHLY and CDR2 is FYNNEI. The V gene lost 7 bases and the J gene lost 2 bases, with 4 bases spanning the gap.

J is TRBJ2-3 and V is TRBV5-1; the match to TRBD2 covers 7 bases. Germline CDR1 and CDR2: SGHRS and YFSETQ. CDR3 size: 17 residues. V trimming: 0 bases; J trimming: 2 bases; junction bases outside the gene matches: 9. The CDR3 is CASSLEPWGGPTDTQYF. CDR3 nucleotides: TGCGCCAGCAGCTTGGAACCATGGGGGGGTCCCACAGATACGCAGTATTTT.

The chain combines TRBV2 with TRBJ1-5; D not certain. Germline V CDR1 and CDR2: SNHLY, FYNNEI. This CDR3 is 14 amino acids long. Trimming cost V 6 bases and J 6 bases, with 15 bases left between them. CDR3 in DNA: TGTGCCAGCAGCTCCAGAGCGCGGGGTCAGCCCCAGCATTTT. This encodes CASSSRARGQPQHF. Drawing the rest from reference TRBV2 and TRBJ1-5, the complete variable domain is EPEVTQTPSHQVTQMGQEVILRCVPISNHLYFYWYRQILGQKVEFLVSFYNNEISEKSEIFDDQFSVERPDGSNFTLKIRSTKLEDSAMYFCASSSRARGQPQHFGDGTRLSIL.

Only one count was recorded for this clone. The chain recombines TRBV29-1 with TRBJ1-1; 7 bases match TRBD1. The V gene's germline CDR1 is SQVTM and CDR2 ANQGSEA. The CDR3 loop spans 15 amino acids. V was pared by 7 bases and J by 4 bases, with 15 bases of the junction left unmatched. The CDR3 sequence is CSAIKTGEEVTEAFF. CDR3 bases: TGCAGCGCAATTAAAACAGGGGAAGAGGTCACTGAAGCTTTCTTT.

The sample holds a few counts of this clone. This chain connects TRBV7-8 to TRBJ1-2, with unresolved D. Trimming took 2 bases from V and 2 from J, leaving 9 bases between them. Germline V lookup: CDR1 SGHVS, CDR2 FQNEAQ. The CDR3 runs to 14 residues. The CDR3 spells CASSLSRQNYGYTF. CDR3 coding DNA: TGTGCCAGCAGCTTATCCCGACAAAACTATGGCTACACCTTC.

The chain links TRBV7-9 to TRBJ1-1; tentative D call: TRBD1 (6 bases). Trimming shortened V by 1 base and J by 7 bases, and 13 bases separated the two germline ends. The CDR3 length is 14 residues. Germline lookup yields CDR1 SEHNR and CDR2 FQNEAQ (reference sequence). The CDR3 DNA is TGTGCCAGCAGCTTAGTTGGGGGCATGGGTGAAGCTTTCTTT. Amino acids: CASSLVGGMGEAFF. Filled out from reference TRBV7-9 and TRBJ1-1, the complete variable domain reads DTGVSQNPRHKITKRGQNVTFRCDPISEHNRLYWYRQTLGQGPEFLTYFQNEAQLEKSRLLSDRFSAERPKGSFSTLEIQRTEQGDSAMYLCASSLVGGMGEAFFGQGTRLTVV.

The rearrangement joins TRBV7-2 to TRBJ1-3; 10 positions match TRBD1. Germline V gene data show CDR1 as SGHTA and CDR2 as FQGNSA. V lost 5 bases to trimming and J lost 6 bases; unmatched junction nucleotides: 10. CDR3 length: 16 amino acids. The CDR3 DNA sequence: TGTGCCAGCAGCACGTACACCGGGACAGGGGTAAACACCATATATTTT. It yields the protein CASSTYTGTGVNTIYF.

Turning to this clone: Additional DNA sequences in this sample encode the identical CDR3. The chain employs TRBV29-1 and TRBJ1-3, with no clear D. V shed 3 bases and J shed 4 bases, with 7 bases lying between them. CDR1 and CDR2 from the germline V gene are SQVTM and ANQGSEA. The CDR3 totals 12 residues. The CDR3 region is CSVDGQGNTIYF. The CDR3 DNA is TGCAGCGTTGATGGCCAGGGAAACACCATATATTTT.

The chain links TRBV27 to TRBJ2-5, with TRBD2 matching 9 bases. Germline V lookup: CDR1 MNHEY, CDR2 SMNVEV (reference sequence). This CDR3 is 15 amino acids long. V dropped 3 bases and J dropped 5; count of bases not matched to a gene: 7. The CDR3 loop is CASSFKSGGLETQYF. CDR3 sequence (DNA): TGTGCCAGCAGTTTTAAGAGCGGGGGGTTGGAGACCCAGTACTTC.